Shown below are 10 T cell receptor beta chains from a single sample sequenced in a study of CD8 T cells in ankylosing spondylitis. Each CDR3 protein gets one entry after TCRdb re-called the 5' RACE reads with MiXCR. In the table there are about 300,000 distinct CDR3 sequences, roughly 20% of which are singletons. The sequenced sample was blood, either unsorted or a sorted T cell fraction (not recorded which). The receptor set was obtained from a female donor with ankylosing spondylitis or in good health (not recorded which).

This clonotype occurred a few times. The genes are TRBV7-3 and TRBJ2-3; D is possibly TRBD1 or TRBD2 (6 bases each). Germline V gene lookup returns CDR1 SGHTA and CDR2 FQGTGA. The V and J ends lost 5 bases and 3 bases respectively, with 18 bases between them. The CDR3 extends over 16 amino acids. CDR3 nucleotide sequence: TGTGCCAGCAGCCCCTTAGGGGGAGGCGTAACAGATACGCAGTATTTT. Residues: CASSPLGGGVTDTQYF.

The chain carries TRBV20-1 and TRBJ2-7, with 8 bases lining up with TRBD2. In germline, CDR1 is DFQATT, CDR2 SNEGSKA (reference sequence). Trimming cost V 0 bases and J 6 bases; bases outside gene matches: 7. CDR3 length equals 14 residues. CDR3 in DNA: TGCAGTGCTAGAGATGGGGCTAGCGGGCGCGAGCAGTACTTC. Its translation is CSARDGASGREQYF.

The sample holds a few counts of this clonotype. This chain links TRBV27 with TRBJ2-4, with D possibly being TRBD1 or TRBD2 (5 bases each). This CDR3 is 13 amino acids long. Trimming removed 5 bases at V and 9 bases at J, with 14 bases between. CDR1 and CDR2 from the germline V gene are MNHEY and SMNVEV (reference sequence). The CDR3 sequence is CASSGVSGGIQYF. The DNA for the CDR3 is TGTGCCAGCAGTGGCGTGAGTGGGGGCATTCAGTACTTC.

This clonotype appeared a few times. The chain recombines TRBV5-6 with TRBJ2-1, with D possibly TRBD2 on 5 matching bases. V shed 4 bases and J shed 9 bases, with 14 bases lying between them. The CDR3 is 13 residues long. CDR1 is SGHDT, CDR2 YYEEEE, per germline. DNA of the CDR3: TGTGCCAGCAGCCGATACTTAGGGAGTGAGCAGTTCTTC. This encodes CASSRYLGSEQFF. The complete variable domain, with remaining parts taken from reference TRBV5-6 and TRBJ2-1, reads DAGVTQSPTHLIKTRGQQVTLRCSPKSGHDTVSWYQQALGQGPQFIFQYYEEEERQRGNFPDRFSGHQFPNYSSELNVNALLLGDSALYLCASSRYLGSEQFFGPGTRLTVL.

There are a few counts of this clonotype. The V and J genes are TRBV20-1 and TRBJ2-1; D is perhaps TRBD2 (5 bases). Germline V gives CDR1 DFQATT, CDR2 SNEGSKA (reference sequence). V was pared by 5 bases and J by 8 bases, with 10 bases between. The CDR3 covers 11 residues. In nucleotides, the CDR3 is TGCAGTGCTCAGAGAGGGTATGAGCAGTTCTTC. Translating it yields CSAQRGYEQFF.

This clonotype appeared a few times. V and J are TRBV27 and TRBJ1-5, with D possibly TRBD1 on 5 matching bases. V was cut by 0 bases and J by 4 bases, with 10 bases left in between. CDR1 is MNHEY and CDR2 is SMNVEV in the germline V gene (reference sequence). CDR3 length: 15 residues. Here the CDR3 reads CASSLSGRTNQPQHF. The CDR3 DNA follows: TGTGCCAGCAGTTTATCGGGACGGACTAATCAGCCCCAGCATTTT.

The CDR3 DNA reads as TGTGCCAGCAGCGTAGATGAGGGTAATGGCTACACCTTC. Its protein product is CASSVDEGNGYTF. The gene calls are TRBV9 and TRBJ1-2, with no clear D. The germline gives CDR1 SGDLS, CDR2 YYNGEE. V was clipped by 0 bases and J by 6 bases, with 9 bases between them. The CDR3 length is 13 residues.

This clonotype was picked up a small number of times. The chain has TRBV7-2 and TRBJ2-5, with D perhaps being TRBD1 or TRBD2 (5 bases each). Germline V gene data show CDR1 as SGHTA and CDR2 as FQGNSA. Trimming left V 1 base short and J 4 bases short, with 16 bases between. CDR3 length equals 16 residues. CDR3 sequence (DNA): TGTGCCAGCAGCTTAGTGGGGGTGGGTTTTGGAGAGACCCAGTACTTC. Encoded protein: CASSLVGVGFGETQYF.

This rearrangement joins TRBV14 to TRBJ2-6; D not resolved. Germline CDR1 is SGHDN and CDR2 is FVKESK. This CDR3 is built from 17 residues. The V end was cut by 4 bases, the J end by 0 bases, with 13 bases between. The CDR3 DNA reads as TGTGCCAGCAGCCCCCCTTTCTACCCCTCTGGGGCCAACGTCCTGACTTTC. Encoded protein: CASSPPFYPSGANVLTF.

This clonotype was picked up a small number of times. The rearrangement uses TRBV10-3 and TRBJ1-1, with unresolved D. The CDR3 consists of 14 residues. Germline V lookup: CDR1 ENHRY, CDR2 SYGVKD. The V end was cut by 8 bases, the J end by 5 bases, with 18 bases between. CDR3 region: CAIGNGELRTEAFF. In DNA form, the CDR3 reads TGTGCCATCGGAAACGGGGAATTAAGGACTGAAGCTTTCTTT.